This is a list of T cell receptor beta chains from one sample in a study of cytomegalovirus exposure and HLA in healthy donors. The assay was immunoSEQ multiplex PCR, and TCRdb's table has in-frame clones only and misses some. The sample lists approximately 110,000 clones, around 74% occurring once. Material for sequencing was PBMCs. These receptors came from a woman between 35 and 50 years old in good health and CMV-seropositive. CDR3s include the opening cysteine and the closing phenylalanine or tryptophan. The order of the fields is V gene, clone size, J gene, D gene, CDR3 DNA, CDR3 protein. The D gene is left open where the match is weak. The listing skips clone size in some rows; elsewhere it reads once, few, many or a size class.

>TRBV2|.|TRBJ2-2|.
TGTGCCAGCACTGTATCAGGGGTAGTCGGGGAGCTGTTTTTT
CASTVSGVVGELFF
>TRBV7-9|.|TRBJ2-1|TRBD2
TGTGCCAGCAGAGGACTAGCGGGGAAGGTGGGCAATGAGCAGTTCTTC
CASRGLAGKVGNEQFF
>TRBV9|.|TRBJ1-1|.
TGTGCCAGCAGCGCCGGACAGTCCACTGAAGCTTTCTTT
CASSAGQSTEAFF
>TRBV15|.|TRBJ1-5|.
TGTGCCACCAGCAGAGATTTGCCAGGGAACCAGCCCCAGCATTTT
CATSRDLPGNQPQHF
>TRBV29-1|.|TRBJ2-3|TRBD1
TGCAGCGTTGAGAGGACAGGGGTCGTCACAGATACGCAGTATTTT
CSVERTGVVTDTQYF
>TRBV2|.|TRBJ2-1|.
TGTGCCAGCAGTGTCCAGGGGATGGGCAATGAGCAGTTCTTC
CASSVQGMGNEQFF
>TRBV6-1|few|TRBJ2-5|.
TGTGCCAGCAGTGGCCCCTGGCGGGGCATAGGGAAGACCCAGTACTTC
CASSGPWRGIGKTQYF
>TRBV28|.|TRBJ2-1|TRBD1
TGTGCCAGCAGTTTGGGCAGGGGGTACAATGAGCAGTTCTTC
CASSLGRGYNEQFF
>TRBV7-9|.|TRBJ1-1|TRBD1
TGTGCCAGCAGCTCGAAGACAGGGGTTGACACTGAAGCTTTCTTT
CASSSKTGVDTEAFF
>TRBV28|.|TRBJ2-5|TRBD2
TGTGCCAGCAGTTCTGGGGCTAGCGGGGGTGAGACCCAGTACTTC
CASSSGASGGETQYF
>TRBV2|.|TRBJ1-2|TRBD1
TGTGCCAGCAGCCTGGGACAGACGATTTATGGCTACACCTTC
CASSLGQTIYGYTF
>TRBV28|.|TRBJ2-1|.
TGTGCCAGCAGTAGCGGGACACCTTTGGATGAGCAGTTCTTC
CASSSGTPLDEQFF
>TRBV29-1|.|TRBJ2-1|TRBD1
TGCAGCGTTGAAAAGGGACAGGGCTACAATGAGCAGTTCTTC
CSVEKGQGYNEQFF
>TRBV28|.|TRBJ1-1|.
TGTGCCGGAGGCCGTTTGGGGGGCACTGAAGCTTTCTTT
CAGGRLGGTEAFF
>TRBV9|.|TRBJ2-7|TRBD2
TGTGCCAGCAGCCCTAGGACCGGACTAGCCCACGAGCAGTACTTC
CASSPRTGLAHEQYF
>TRBV7-9|.|TRBJ1-5|TRBD1
TGTGCCAGCAGCTTAGCCGGGGACAGGGGGTTCAATCAGCCCCAGCATTTT
CASSLAGDRGFNQPQHF
>TRBV11-2|.|TRBJ2-7|.
TGTGCCAGCAGCCTCGGAGAAGGATTCGCTAGCGAGTCCTACGAGCAGTACTTC
CASSLGEGFASESYEQYF
>TRBV10-2|.|TRBJ2-1|TRBD2
TGCGCCAGCAGTACTAGCTGGGGGGGGAATGAGCAGTTCTTC
CASSTSWGGNEQFF
>TRBV2|.|TRBJ2-1|TRBD2
TGTGCCAGCAGTGAAGTAACTAGCGACAATGAGCAGTTCTTC
CASSEVTSDNEQFF
>TRBV2|.|TRBJ1-5|.
TGTGCCAGCAGTGAATTGGGCCTTAGAGGCGGGTTGCTGCCCCAGCATTTT
CASSELGLRGGLLPQHF
>TRBV15|.|TRBJ1-1|.
TGTGCCACCAGCAGATCACCGGCGGGTTCTATTAGGGACACTGAAGCTTTCTTT
CATSRSPAGSIRDTEAFF
>TRBV27|.|TRBJ1-4|.
TGTGCCAGCAGTCCCACACCGGAGGGTAATGAAAAACTGTTTTTT
CASSPTPEGNEKLFF
>TRBV5-1|.|TRBJ2-7|TRBD2
TGCGCCAGCAGCTTAATTGTGGGACTAGCTGACGAGCAGTACTTC
CASSLIVGLADEQYF
>TRBV4-2|.|TRBJ2-2|TRBD1
TGTGCCAGCAGCCTACCGGGACAGGGGTTGCCCGGGGAGCTGTTTTTT
CASSLPGQGLPGELFF
>TRBV4-2|.|TRBJ1-2|TRBD1
TGTGCCAGCAGCCAACCGGGGACAGGGGGCGCGGACTATGGCTACACCTTC
CASSQPGTGGADYGYTF
>TRBV6-5|few|TRBJ2-3|.
TGTGCCAGCAGTTCAACCGGGGATACGCAGTATTTT
CASSSTGDTQYF
>TRBV2|.|TRBJ1-6|.
TGTGCCAGCATCCCGGGGTATAATTCACCCCTCCACTTT
CASIPGYNSPLHF
>TRBV2|.|TRBJ1-2|TRBD1
TGTGCCAGCAGTGAACTCCCCCCGACAGGGCCCGGCTACACCTTC
CASSELPPTGPGYTF
>TRBV5-6|once|TRBJ1-5|TRBD1
TGTGCCAGCAGCTTACAGGGGGTTCAGCCCCAGCATTTT
CASSLQGVQPQHF
>TRBV5-4|.|TRBJ2-7|TRBD2
TGTGCCAGCAGCTTGGGGGGAGGGTATTACGAGCAGTACTTC
CASSLGGGYYEQYF
>TRBV10-1|.|TRBJ2-1|.
TGCGCCAGCAGTGGGGCGGGTACTCACAATGAGCAGTTCTTC
CASSGAGTHNEQFF
>TRBV28|.|TRBJ1-5|.
TGTGCCAGCAGTTTTTCAGGGATGGTCCGGGTTGATAGCAATCAGCCCCAGCATTTT
CASSFSGMVRVDSNQPQHF
>TRBV2|.|TRBJ1-6|TRBD1
TGTGCCAGCAGTGCGTCGGGACAGGGAAGTGGGTATAATTCACCCCTCCACTTT
CASSASGQGSGYNSPLHF
>TRBV18|few|TRBJ1-4|.
TGTGCCAGCTCACCCGAAGGGGATTTAGTAACTAATGAAAAACTGTTTTTT
CASSPEGDLVTNEKLFF
>TRBV6-6|.|TRBJ2-7|TRBD1
TGTGCCAGCAGTTACTCCGGGACAGGGAACCGCGAGCAGTACTTC
CASSYSGTGNREQYF
>TRBV5-1|.|TRBJ2-2|.
TGCGCCAGCAGGCTTGGCCTGAACACCGGGGAGCTGTTTTTT
CASRLGLNTGELFF
>TRBV28|.|TRBJ2-1|TRBD1
TGTGCCAGCAGTTTATTTTTGGTTTCTGACAGGGGGCACAATGAGCAGTTCTTC
CASSLFLVSDRGHNEQFF
>TRBV5-4|.|TRBJ1-2|TRBD1
TGTGCCAGCAGCTCCCCGGGACAGGGTTTCTATGGCTACACCTTC
CASSSPGQGFYGYTF
>TRBV5-1|.|TRBJ1-1|.
TGCGCCAGCAGCTTGGGAGAGGGTTGGGCAGGGGTAGACACTGAAGCTTTCTTT
CASSLGEGWAGVDTEAFF
>TRBV7-2|few|TRBJ2-7|TRBD1
TGTGCCAGCAGCCCGGACAGGGTGTACGAGCAGTACTTC
CASSPDRVYEQYF